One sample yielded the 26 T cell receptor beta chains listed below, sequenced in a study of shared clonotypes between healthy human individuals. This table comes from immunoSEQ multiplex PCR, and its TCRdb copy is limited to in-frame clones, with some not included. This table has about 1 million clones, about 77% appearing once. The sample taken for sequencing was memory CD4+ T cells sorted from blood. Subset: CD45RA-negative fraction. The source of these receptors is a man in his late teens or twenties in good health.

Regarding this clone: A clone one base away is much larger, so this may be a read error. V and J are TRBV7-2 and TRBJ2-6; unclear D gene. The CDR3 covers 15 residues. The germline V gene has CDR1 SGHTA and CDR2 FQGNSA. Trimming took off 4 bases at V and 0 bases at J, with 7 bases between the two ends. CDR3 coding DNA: TGTGCCAGCAGCTCCTACTACTCTGGGGCCAACGTCCTGACTTTC. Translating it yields CASSSYYSGANVLTF. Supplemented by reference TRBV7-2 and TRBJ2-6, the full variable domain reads GAGVSQSPSNKVTEKGKDVELRCDPISGHTALYWYRQSLGQGLEFLIYFQGNSAPDKSGLPSDRFSAERTGGSVSTLTIQRTQQEDSAVYLCASSSYYSGANVLTFGAGSRLTVL.

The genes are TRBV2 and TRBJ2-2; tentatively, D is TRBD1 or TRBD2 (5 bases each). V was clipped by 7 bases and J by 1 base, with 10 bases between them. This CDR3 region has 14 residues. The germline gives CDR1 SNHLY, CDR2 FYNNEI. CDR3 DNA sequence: TGTGCCAGCAAGACGGGGCTGAACACCGGGGAGCTGTTTTTT. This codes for CASKTGLNTGELFF.

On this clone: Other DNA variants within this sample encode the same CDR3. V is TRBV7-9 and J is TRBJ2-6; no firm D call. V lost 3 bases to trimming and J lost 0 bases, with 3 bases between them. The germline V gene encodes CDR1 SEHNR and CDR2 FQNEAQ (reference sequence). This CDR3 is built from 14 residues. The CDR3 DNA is TGTGCCAGCAGCTTGTCCTCTGGGGCCAACGTCCTGACTTTC. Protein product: CASSLSSGANVLTF.

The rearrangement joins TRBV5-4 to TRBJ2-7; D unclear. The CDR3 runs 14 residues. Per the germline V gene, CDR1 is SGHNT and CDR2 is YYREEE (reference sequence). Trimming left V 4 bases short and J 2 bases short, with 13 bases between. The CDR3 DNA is TGTGCCAGCAGCCTACCTGGGCCTACCTACGAGCAGTACTTC. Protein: CASSLPGPTYEQYF.

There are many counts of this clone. The CDR3 is CASSSRFGQGHNNEQFF. In nucleotides, the CDR3 is TGCGCCAGCAGCTCAAGATTCGGACAGGGTCACAACAATGAGCAGTTCTTC. The V and J genes are TRBV5-1 and TRBJ2-1, with 8 positions matching TRBD1. The V segment lost 3 bases and the J segment 5 bases; nucleotides outside the gene matches: 13. CDR3 length: 17 residues. CDR1 and CDR2 (germline): SGHRS, YFSETQ.

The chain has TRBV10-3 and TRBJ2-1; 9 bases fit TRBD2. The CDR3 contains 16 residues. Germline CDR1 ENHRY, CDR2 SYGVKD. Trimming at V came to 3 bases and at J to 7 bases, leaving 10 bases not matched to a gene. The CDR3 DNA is TGTGCCATCAGTGAACTAGCGGGTATTCGGGATAATGAGCAGTTCTTC. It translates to CAISELAGIRDNEQFF.

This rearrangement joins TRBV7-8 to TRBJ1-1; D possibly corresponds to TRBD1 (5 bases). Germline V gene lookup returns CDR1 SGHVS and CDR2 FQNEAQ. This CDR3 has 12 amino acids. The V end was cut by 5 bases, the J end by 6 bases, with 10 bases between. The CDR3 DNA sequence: TGTGCCAGCAGCCACGACAGCGCTGAAGCTTTCTTT. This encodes CASSHDSAEAFF. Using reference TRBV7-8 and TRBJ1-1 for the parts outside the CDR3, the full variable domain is GAGVSQSPRYKVAKRGQDVALRCDPISGHVSLFWYQQALGQGPEFLTYFQNEAQLDKSGLPSDRFFAERPEGSVSTLKIQRTQQEDSAVYLCASSHDSAEAFFGQGTRLTVV.

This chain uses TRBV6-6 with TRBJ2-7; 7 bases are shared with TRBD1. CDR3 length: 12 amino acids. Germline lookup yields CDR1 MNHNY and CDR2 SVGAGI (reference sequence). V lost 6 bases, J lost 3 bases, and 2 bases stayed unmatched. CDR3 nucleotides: TGTGCCAGCAGCTGGGACAGCTACGAGCAGTACTTC. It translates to CASSWDSYEQYF.

The CDR3 sequence: CASSLRGTSGANTGELFF. CDR3 DNA: TGTGCCAGCAGCCTACGCGGGACTAGCGGGGCGAACACCGGGGAGCTGTTTTTT. The V and J genes are TRBV13 and TRBJ2-2; 13 bases match TRBD2. CDR1 is PRHDT and CDR2 is FYEKMQ in the germline V gene (reference sequence). This CDR3 region has 18 residues. Unmatched junction bases numbered 6, after V lost 5 bases and J lost 0 bases. Together with reference TRBV13 and TRBJ2-2, the CDR3 gives the full variable domain: AAGVIQSPRHLIKEKRETATLKCYPIPRHDTVYWYQQGPGQDPQFLISFYEKMQSDKGSIPDRFSAQQFSDYHSELNMSSLELGDSALYFCASSLRGTSGANTGELFFGEGSRLTVL.

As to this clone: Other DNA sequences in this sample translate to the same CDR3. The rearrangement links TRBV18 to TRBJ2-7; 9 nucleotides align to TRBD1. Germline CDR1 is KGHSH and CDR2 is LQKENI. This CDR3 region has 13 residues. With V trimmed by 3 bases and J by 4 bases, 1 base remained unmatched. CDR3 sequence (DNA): TGTGCCAGCTCACCGACAGGGGGGTACGAGCAGTACTTC. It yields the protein CASSPTGGYEQYF.

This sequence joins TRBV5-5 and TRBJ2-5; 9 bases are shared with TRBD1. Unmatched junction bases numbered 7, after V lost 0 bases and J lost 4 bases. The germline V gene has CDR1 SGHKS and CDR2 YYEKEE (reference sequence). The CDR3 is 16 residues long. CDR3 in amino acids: CASSLEGQGWIETQYF. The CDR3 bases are TGTGCCAGCAGCTTGGAGGGACAGGGCTGGATAGAGACCCAGTACTTC.

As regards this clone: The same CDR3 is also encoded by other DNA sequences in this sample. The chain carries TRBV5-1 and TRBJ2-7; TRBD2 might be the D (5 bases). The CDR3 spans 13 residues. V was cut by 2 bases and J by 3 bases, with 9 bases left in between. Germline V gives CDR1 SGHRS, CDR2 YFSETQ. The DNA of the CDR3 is TGCGCCAGCAGCTTAGGGAGAAACTACGAGCAGTACTTC. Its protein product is CASSLGRNYEQYF. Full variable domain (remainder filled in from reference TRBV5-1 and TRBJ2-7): KAGVTQTPRYLIKTRGQQVTLSCSPISGHRSVSWYQQTPGQGLQFLFEYFSETQRNKGNFPGRFSGRQFSNSRSEMNVSTLELGDSALYLCASSLGRNYEQYFGPGTRLTVT.

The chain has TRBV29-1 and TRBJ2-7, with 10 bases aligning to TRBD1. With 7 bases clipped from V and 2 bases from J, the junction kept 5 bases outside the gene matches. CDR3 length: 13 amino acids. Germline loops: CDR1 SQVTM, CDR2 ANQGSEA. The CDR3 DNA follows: TGCAGCGCCGGGGACAGGGGTGCCTACGAGCAGTACTTC. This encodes CSAGDRGAYEQYF.

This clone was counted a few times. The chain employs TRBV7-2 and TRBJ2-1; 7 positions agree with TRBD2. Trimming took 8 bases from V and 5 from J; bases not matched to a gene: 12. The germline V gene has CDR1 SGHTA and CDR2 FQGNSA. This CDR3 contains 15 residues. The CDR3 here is CASRRGLPGDNEQFF. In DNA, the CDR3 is TGTGCCAGCCGTCGGGGACTACCCGGGGACAATGAGCAGTTCTTC.

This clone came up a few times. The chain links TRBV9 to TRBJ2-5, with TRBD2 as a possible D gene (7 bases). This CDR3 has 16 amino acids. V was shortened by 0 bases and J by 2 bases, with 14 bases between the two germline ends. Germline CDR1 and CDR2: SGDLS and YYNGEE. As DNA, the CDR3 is TGTGCCAGCAGCGTAGGCGTCGGGGGGCAACAAGAGACCCAGTACTTC. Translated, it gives CASSVGVGGQQETQYF.

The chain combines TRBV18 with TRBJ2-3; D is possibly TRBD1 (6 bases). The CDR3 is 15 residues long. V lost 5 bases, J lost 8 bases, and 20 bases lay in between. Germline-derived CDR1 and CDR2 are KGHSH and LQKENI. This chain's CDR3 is CASSSGTTDPGTQYF. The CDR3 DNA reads TGTGCCAGCTCATCCGGGACAACGGATCCGGGTACGCAGTATTTT.

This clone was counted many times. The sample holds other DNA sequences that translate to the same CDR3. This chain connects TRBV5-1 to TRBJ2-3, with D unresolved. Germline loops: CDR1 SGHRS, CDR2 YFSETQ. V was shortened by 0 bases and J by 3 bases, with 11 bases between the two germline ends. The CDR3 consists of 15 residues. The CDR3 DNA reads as TGCGCCAGCAGCTTGGATTGGGGATCGACAGATACGCAGTATTTT. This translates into CASSLDWGSTDTQYF. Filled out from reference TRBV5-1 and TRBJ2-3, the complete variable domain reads KAGVTQTPRYLIKTRGQQVTLSCSPISGHRSVSWYQQTPGQGLQFLFEYFSETQRNKGNFPGRFSGRQFSNSRSEMNVSTLELGDSALYLCASSLDWGSTDTQYFGPGTRLTVL.

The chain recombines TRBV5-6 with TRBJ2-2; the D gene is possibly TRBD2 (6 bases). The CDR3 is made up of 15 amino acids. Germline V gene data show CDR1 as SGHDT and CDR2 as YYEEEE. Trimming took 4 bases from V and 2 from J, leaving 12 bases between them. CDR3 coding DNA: TGTGCCAGCAGCCTGGGGGGAGCTAACACCGGGGAGCTGTTTTTT. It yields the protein CASSLGGANTGELFF.

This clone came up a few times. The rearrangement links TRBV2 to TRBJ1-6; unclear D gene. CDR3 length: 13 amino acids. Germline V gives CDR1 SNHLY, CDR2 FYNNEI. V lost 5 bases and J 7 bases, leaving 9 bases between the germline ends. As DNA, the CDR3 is TGTGCCAGCAGTCCGACGACGAATTCACCCCTCCACTTT. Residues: CASSPTTNSPLHF.

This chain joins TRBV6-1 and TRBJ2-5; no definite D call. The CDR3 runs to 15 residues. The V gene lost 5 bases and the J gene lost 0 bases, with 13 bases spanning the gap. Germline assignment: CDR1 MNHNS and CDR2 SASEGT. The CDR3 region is CASSTHGSYQETQYF. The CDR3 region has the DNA TGTGCCAGCAGTACTCACGGGTCGTACCAAGAGACCCAGTACTTC.

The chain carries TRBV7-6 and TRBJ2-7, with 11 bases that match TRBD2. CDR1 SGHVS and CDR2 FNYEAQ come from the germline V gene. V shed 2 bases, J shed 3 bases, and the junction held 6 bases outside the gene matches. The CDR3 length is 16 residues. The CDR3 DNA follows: TGTGCCAGCAGCTTACCTCCGGGACTAGCGGTCTACGAGCAGTACTTC. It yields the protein CASSLPPGLAVYEQYF.

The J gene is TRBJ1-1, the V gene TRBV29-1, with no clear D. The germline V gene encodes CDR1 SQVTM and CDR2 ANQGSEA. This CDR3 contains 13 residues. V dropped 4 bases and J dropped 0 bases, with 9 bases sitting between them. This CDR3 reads CSVVIQMNTEAFF. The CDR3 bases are TGCAGCGTTGTTATACAGATGAACACTGAAGCTTTCTTT.

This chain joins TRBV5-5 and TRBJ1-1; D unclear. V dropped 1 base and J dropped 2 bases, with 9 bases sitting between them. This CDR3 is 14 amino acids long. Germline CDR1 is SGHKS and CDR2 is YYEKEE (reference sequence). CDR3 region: CASSLSRANTEAFF. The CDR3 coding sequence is TGTGCCAGCAGCTTGTCGAGGGCAAACACTGAAGCTTTCTTT.

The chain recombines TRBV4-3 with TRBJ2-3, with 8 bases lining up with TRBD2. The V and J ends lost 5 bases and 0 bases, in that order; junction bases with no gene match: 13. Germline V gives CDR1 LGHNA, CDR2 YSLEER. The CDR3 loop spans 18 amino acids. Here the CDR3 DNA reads TGCGCCAGCAGCACCGGGACCGGGGGGGGGAGAAGCACAGATACGCAGTATTTT. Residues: CASSTGTGGGRSTDTQYF.

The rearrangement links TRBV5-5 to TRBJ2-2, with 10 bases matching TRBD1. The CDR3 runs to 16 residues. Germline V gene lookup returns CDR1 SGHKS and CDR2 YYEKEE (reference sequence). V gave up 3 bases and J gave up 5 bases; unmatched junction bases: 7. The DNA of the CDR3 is TGTGCCAGCAGCTGGGAGGGGACAGGGGTAACCGGGGAGCTGTTTTTT. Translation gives CASSWEGTGVTGELFF. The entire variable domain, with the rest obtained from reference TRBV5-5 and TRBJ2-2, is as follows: DAGVTQSPTHLIKTRGQQVTLRCSPISGHKSVSWYQQVLGQGPQFIFQYYEKEERGRGNFPDRFSARQFPNYSSELNVNALLLGDSALYLCASSWEGTGVTGELFFGEGSRLTVL.

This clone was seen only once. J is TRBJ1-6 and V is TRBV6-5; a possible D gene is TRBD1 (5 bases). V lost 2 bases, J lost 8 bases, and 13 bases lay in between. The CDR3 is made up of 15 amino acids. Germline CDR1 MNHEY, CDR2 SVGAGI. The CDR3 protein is CASSYLRDGDSPLHF. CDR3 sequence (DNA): TGTGCCAGCAGTTACCTTAGGGACGGAGATTCACCCCTCCACTTT.